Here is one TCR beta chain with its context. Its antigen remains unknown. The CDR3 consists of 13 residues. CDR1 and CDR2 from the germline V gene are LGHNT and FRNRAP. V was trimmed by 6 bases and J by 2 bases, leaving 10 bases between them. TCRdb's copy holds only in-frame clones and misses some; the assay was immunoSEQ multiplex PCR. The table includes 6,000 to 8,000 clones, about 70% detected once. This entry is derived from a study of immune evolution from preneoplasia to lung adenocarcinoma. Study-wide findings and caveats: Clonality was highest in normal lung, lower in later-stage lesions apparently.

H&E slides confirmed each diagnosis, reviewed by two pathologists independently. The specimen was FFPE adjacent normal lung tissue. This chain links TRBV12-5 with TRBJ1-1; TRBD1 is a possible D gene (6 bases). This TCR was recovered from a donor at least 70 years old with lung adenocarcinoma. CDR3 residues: CASGNRANTEAFF. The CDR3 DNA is TGTGCTAGTGGCAACAGGGCAAACACTGAAGCTTTCTTT.